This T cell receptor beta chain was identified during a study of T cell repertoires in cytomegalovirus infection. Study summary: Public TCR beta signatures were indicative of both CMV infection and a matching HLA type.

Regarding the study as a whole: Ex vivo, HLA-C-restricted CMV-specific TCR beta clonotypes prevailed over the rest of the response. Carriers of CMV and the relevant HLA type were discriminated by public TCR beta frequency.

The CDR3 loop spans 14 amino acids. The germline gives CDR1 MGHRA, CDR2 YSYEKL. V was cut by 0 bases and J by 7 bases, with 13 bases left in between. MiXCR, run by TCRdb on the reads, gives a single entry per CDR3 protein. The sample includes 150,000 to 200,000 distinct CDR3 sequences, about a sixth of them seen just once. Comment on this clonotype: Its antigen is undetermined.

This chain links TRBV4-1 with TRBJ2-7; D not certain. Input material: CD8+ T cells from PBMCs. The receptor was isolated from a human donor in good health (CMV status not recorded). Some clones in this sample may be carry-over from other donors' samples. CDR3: CASSQDPSQLEQYF. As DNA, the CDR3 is TGCGCCAGCAGCCAAGATCCTTCACAGCTGGAGCAGTACTTC.